The T cell receptor beta chain under discussion was sequenced for a study of blood T cell repertoires in COVID-19. In the study's own analysis: Amplified reference gene primers provided the basis for estimating nucleated cell counts. Assay used: immunoSEQ multiplex PCR; TCRdb lists only in-frame clones, some missing. D and trimming were read from the DNA, whereas the V and J calls and clone size are those reported in that table. In the table there are more than 70,000 clones, around 79% of which are singletons. The receptor's source is a human donor in a cohort sampled during active COVID-19. The specimen sequenced was peripheral blood.

The CDR3, as DNA: TGTGCCAGTACCCTAGCGGGAGAAACGTACAATGAGCAGTTCTTC. The encoded protein is CASTLAGETYNEQFF. The rearrangement links TRBV19 to TRBJ2-1, with 10 bases matching TRBD2. CDR3 length: 15 amino acids. Germline assignment: CDR1 LNHDA and CDR2 SQIVND (reference sequence). V trimming: 7 bases; J trimming: 4 bases; junction bases outside the gene matches: 7. The variable domain in full, completed from reference TRBV19 and TRBJ2-1, reads DGGITQSPKYLFRKEGQNVTLSCEQNLNHDAMYWYRQDPGQGLRLIYYSQIVNDFQKGDIAEGYSVSREKKESFPLTVTSAQKNPTAFYLCASTLAGETYNEQFFGPGTRLTVL.